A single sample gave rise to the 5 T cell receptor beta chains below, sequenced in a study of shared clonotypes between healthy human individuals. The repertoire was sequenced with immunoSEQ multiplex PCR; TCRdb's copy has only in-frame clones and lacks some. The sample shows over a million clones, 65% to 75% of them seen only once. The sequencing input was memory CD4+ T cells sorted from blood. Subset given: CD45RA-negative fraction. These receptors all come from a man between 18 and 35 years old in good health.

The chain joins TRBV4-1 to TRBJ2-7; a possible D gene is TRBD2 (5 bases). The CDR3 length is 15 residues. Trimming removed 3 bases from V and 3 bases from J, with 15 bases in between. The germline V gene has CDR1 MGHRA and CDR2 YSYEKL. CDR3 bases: TGCGCCAGCAGCCATGACACCGGGAAAAACTACGAGCAGTACTTC. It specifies CASSHDTGKNYEQYF.

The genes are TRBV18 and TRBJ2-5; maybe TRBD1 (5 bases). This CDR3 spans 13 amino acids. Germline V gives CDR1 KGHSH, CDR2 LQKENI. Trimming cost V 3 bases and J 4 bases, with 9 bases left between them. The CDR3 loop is CASSPGHGETQYF. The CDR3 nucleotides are TGTGCCAGCTCACCGGGGCACGGAGAGACCCAGTACTTC.

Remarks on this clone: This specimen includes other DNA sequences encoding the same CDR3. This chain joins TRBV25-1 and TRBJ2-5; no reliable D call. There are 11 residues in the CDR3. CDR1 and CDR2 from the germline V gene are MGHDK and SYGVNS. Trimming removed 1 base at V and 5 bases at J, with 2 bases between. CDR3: CASSESETQYF. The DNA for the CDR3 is TGTGCCAGCAGTGAATCCGAGACCCAGTACTTC.

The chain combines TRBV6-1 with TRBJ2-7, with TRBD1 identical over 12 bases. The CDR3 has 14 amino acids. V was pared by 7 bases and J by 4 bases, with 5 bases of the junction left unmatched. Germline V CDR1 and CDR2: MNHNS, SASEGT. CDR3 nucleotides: TGTGCCAGCACCCGGGACAGGGGGCTTTACGAGCAGTACTTC. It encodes CASTRDRGLYEQYF.

The CDR3 DNA is TGTGCTAGTGGTTTGGTAGTCACTAGCGGCCCTTACAATGAGCAGTTCTTC. Its translation is CASGLVVTSGPYNEQFF. This rearrangement joins TRBV12-5 to TRBJ2-1, with 8 bases fitting TRBD2. Per the germline V gene, CDR1 is LGHNT and CDR2 is FRNRAP. V dropped 0 bases and J dropped 4; count of bases not matched to a gene: 8. The CDR3 is made up of 17 amino acids.